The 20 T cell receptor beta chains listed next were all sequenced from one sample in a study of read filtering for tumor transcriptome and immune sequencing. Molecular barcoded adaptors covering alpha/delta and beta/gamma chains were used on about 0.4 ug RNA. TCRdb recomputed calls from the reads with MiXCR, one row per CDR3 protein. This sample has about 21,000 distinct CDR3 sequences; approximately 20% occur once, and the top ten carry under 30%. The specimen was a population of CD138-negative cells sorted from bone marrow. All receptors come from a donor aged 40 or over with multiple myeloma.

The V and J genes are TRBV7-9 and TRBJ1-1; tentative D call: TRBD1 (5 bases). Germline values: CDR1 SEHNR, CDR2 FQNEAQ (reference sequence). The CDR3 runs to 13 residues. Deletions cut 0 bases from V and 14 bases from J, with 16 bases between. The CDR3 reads CASSLAWDPKEFF. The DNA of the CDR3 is TGTGCCAGCAGCTTAGCCTGGGACCCTAAAGAGTTCTTT.

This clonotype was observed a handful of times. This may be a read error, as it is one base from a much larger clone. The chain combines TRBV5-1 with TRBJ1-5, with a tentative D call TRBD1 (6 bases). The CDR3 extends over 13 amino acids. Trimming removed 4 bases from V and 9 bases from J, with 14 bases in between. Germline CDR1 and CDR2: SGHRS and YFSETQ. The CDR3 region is CASSLRVGGPQHF. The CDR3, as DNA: TGCGCCAGCAGCCTCAGGGTAGGGGGGCCCCAGCATTTT.

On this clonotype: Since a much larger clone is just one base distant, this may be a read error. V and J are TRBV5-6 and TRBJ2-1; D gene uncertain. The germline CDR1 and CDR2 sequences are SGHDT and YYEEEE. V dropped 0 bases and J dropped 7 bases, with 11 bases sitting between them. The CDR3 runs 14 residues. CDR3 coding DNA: TGTGCCAGCAGCTTGGAACCAGTTGGGAATGAGCAGTTCTTC. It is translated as CASSLEPVGNEQFF.

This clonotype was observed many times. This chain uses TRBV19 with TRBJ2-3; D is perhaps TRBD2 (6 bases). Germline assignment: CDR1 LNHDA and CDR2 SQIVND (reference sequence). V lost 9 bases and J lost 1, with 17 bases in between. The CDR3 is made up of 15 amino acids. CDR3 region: CASRPTRGRTDTQYF. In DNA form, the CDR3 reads TGTGCCAGCCGCCCGACTAGGGGACGCACAGATACGCAGTATTTT.

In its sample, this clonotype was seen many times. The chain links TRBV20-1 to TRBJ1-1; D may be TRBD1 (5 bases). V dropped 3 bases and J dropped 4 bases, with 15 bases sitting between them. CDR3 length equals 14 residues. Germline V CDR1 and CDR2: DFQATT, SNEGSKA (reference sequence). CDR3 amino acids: CSASVQGYPTEAFF. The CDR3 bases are TGCAGTGCTAGCGTCCAGGGCTATCCCACTGAAGCTTTCTTT.

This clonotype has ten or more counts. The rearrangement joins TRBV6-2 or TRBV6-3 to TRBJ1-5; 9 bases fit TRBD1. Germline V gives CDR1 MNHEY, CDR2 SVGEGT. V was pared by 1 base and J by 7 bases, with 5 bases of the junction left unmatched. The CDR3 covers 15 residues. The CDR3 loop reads CASSYLTGGLQPQHF. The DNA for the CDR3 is TGTGCCAGCAGTTACTTAACAGGGGGCTTACAGCCCCAGCATTTT.

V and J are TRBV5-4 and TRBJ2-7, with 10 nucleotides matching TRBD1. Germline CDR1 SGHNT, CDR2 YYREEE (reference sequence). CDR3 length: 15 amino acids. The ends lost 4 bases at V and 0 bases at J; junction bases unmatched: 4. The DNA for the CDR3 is TGTGCCAGCAGCCGCGGGACAGGGGCCTCCTACGAGCAGTACTTC. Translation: CASSRGTGASYEQYF.

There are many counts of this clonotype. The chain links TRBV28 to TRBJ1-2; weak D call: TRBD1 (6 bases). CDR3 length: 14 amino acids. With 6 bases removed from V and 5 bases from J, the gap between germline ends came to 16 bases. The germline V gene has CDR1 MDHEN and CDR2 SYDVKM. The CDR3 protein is CASRITQGWYGYTF. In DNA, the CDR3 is TGTGCCAGCAGGATTACACAGGGATGGTATGGCTACACCTTC.

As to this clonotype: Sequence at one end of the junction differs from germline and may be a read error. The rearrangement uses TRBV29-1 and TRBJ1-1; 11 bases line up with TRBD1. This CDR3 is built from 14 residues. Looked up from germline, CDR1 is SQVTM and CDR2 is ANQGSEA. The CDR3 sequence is CSVVFRDRGTEAFF. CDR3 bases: TGCAGCGTTGTCTTCCGGGACAGGGGGACTGAGGCTTTCTTT.

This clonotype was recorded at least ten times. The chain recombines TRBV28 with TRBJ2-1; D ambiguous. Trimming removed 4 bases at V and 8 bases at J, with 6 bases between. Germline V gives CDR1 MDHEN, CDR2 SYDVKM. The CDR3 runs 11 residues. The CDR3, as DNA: TGTGCCAGCAGTTCTCTTGATGAGCAGTTCTTC. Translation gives CASSSLDEQFF.

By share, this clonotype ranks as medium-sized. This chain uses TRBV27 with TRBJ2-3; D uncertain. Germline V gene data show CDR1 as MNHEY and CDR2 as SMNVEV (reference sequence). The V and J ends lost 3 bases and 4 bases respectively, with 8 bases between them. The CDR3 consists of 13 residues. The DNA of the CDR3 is TGTGCCAGCAGTTTTCTAGGGCCAGATACGCAGTATTTT. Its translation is CASSFLGPDTQYF.

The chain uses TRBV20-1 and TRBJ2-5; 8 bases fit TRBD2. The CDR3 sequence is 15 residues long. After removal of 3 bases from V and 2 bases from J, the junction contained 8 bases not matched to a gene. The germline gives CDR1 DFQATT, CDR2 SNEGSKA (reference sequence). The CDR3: CSASIFSGGQETQYF. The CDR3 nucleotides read TGCAGTGCTAGTATATTCAGCGGGGGACAAGAGACCCAGTACTTC.

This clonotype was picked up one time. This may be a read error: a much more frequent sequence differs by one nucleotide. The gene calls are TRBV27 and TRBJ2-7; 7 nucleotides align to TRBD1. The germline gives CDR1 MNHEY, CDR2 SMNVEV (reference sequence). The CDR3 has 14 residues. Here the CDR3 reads CASSFSGQQYGQYF. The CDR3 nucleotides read TGTGCCAGCAGTTTCTCGGGACAGCAATACGGGCAGTACTTC.

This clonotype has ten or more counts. The CDR3 loop reads CASSSTDRPSFTDTQYF. As DNA, the CDR3 is TGTGCCAGCAGCTCAACGGACAGGCCTTCTTTCACAGATACGCAGTATTTT. The chain joins TRBV14 to TRBJ2-3; 7 nucleotides agree with TRBD1. Trimming cost V 5 bases and J 2 bases; bases outside gene matches: 13. The CDR3 length is 17 residues. CDR1 and CDR2 (germline): SGHDN, FVKESK.

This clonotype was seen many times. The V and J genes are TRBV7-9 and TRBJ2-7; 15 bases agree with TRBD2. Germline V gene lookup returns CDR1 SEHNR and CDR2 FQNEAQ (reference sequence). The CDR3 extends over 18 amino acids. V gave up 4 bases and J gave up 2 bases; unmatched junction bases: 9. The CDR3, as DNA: TGTGCCAGCAGCTCCAGGACTAGCGGGAGGGGGTCAACCTACGAGCAGTACTTC. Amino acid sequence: CASSSRTSGRGSTYEQYF.

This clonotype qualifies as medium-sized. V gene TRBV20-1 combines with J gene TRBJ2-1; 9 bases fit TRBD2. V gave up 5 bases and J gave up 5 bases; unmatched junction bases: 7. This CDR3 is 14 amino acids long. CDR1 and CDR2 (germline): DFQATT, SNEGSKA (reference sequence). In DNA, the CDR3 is TGCAGTGCTGTCAGCGGGAGGCACAACAATGAGCAGTTCTTC. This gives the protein CSAVSGRHNNEQFF.

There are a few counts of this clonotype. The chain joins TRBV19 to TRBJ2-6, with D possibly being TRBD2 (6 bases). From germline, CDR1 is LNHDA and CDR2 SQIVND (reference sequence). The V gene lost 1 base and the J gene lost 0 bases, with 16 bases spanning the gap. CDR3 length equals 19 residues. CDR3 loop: CASSIVGLASLSGANVLTF. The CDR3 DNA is TGTGCCAGTAGTATAGTAGGCCTAGCGAGCCTCTCTGGGGCCAACGTCCTGACTTTC.

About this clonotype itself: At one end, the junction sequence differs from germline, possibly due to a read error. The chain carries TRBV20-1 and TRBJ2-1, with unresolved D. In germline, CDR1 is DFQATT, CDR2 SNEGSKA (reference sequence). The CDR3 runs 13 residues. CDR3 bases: TGCAGTGCCGAAGACCCCGTGGTGAATGGGCAGTTCTTC. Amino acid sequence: CSAEDPVVNGQFF.

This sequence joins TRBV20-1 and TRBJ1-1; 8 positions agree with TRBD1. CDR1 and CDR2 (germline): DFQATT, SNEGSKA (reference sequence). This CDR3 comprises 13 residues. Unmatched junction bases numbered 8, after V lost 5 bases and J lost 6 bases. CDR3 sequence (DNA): TGCAGTGCTGTTCAGGGGGCAAGCTCTGAAGCTTTCTTT. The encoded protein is CSAVQGASSEAFF.

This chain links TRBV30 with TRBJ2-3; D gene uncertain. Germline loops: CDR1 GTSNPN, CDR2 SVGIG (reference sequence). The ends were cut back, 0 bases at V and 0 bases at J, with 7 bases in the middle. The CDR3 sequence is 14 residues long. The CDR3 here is CAWSVLASTDTQYF. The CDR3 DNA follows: TGTGCCTGGAGTGTATTAGCTAGCACAGATACGCAGTATTTT.